A selection of T cell receptor beta chains follows, all from one sample in a study of response to subunit inactivated influenza vaccine. One entry per CDR3 protein, called by TCRdb with MiXCR from the RT-PCR reads. The sample lists hundreds of thousands of distinct CDR3 sequences, about 12% occurring once. Sequences were derived from PBMCs from blood, sampled on the day of vaccination. The receptors derive from a man aged 50-59 years who received an inactivated influenza vaccine. CDR3s leave out the opening cysteine and the closing phenylalanine or tryptophan.

v_call	j_call	cdr3_aa
TRBV5-1	TRBJ2-1	ASSAGQGALINYNEQF
TRBV12-3/TRBV12-4	TRBJ2-2	ASSFWDTGELF
TRBV7-2	TRBJ2-6	ASNPFRSGANVLT
TRBV28	TRBJ2-1	ASSLRVAGEGDEQF
TRBV2	TRBJ2-3	ASSSLGQGATDTQY
TRBV4-3	TRBJ1-4	ASSPTVFNEKLF
TRBV12-3/TRBV12-4	TRBJ2-2	ASIVNTGELF
TRBV10-3	TRBJ1-2	AVSEPGSGSRGRYGYT
TRBV20-1	TRBJ1-2	SATRGGTNYGYT
TRBV4-1	TRBJ2-5	ASSPSGQGSETQY
TRBV10-3	TRBJ2-3	AITGTSGGSDTQY
TRBV3-1	TRBJ2-7	ASSPLAAGTYEQY
TRBV4-1	TRBJ1-4	ASSQAGGNEKLF
TRBV12-3/TRBV12-4	TRBJ1-2	ASSFYRVSGYT
TRBV7-9	TRBJ2-5	ASSSTLVSSETQY
TRBV11-2	TRBJ2-1	ASSTTSGGATFGYEQF
TRBV4-3	TRBJ1-3	ASSQGWGNGNTIY
TRBV28	TRBJ2-7	ASSLQGPPYEQY
TRBV24-1	TRBJ2-1	ATSEWGEGNEQF
TRBV7-2	TRBJ2-7	ASSTRLTSGRYEQY
TRBV7-9	TRBJ1-5	ASSSGTSRGLPQH
TRBV29-1	TRBJ1-4	SVGTVNEKLF
TRBV27	TRBJ2-7	ASSWDRAGPYEQY
TRBV28	TRBJ2-5	ASTVLGDREETQY
TRBV5-1	TRBJ2-3	ASRRIYPTDTQY
TRBV5-1	TRBJ2-1	ASSFGSRVFDEQF
TRBV18	TRBJ2-2	ASSLRTSGSAGELF
TRBV4-3	TRBJ2-2	ASSQDPRGRLLTGELF
TRBV6-4	TRBJ1-2	ASRDHRGLGYGYT
TRBV12-3/TRBV12-4	TRBJ1-6	ATPRGERSPLH
TRBV28	TRBJ2-7	ASSLGVSFHEQY
TRBV9	TRBJ2-3	ASSVVAGSTDTQY
TRBV27	TRBJ2-1	ASSLLSPGPEWANEQF
TRBV28	TRBJ2-6	ASSLIGRSGANVLT
TRBV2	TRBJ1-5	ASTGRHNQPQH
TRBV12-3/TRBV12-4	TRBJ2-3	ASSSGFTDTQY
TRBV6-2/TRBV6-3	TRBJ2-2	ASTQDTYTGELF
TRBV20-1	TRBJ2-7	SARDVRGSYEQY
TRBV27	TRBJ2-1	ASSSYLRETYNEQF
TRBV12-3/TRBV12-4	TRBJ1-4	ASSLVPSRLF